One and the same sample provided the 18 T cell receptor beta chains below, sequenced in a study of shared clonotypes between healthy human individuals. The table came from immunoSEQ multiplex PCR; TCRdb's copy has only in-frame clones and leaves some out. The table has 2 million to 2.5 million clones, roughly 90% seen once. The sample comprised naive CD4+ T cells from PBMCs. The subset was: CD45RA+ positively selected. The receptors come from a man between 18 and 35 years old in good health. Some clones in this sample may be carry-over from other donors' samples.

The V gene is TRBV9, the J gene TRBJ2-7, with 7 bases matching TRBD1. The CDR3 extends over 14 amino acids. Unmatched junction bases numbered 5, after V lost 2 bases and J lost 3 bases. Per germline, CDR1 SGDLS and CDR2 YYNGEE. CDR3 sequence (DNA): TGTGCCAGCAGCGTGGGGACAGCAGACTACGAGCAGTACTTC. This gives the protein CASSVGTADYEQYF.

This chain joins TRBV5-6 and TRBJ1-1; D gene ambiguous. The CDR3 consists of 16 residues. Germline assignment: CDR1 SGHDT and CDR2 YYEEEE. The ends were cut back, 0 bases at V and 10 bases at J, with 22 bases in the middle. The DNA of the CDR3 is TGTGCCAGCAGCTTGGAGGGCAGTAGGTTAAGCCGCCGAGCTTTCTTT. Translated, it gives CASSLEGSRLSRRAFF.

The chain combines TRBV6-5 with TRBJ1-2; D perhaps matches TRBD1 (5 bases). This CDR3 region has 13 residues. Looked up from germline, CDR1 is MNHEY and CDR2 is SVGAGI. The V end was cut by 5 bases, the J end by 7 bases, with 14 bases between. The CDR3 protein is CASSIGWGSGYTF. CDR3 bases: TGTGCCAGCAGTATAGGGTGGGGGTCTGGCTACACCTTC.

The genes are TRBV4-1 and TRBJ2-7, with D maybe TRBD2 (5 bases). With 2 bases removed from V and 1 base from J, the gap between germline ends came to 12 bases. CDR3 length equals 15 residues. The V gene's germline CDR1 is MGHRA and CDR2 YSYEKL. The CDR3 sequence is CASSQRSGNSYEQYF. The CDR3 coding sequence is TGCGCCAGCAGCCAACGAAGCGGTAATTCCTACGAGCAGTACTTC.

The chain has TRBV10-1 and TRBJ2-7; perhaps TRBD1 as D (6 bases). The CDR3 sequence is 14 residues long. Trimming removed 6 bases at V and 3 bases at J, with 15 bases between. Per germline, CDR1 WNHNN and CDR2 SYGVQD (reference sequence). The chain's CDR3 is CASSAKKGDYEQYF. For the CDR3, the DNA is TGCGCCAGCAGCGCCAAAAAGGGGGACTACGAGCAGTACTTC.

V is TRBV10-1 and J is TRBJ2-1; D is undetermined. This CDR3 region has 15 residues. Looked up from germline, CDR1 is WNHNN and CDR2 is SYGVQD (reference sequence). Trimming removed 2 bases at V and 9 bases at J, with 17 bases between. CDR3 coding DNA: TGCGCCAGCAGTGAGCACGGAGCGTCATTGGGTGAGCAGTTCTTC. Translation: CASSEHGASLGEQFF.

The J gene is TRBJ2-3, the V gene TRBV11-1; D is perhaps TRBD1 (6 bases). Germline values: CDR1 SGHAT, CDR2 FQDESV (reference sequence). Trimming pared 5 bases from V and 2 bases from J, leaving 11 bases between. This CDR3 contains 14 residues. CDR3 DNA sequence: TGTGCCAGCAGCCGCCGACAGGACACAGATACGCAGTATTTT. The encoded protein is CASSRRQDTDTQYF.

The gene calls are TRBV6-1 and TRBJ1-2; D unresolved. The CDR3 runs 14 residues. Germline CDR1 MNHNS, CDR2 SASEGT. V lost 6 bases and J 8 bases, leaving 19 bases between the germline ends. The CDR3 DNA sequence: TGTGCCAGCAGGGTAGAGTCCACTTCGGGAGGCTACACCTTC. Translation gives CASRVESTSGGYTF.

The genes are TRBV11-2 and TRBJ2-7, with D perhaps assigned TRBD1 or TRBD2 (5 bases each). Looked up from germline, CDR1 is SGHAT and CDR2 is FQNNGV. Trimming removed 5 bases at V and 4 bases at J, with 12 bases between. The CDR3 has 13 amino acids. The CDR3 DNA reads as TGTGCCAGCAGCGAAGGGACCGCTTACGAGCAGTACTTC. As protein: CASSEGTAYEQYF.

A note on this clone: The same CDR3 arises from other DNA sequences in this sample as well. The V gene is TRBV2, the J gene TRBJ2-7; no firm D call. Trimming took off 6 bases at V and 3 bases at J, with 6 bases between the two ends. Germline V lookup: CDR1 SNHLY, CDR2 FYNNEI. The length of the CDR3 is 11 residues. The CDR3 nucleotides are TGTGCCAGCAGCCGGAACTACGAGCAGTACTTC. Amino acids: CASSRNYEQYF.

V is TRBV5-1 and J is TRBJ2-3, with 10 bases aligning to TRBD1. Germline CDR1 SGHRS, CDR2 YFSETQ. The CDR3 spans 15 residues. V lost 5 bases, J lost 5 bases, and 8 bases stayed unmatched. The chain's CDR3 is CASSPGQGFEDTQYF. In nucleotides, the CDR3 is TGCGCCAGCAGTCCGGGACAGGGGTTCGAAGATACGCAGTATTTT. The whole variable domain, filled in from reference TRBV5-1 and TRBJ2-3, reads KAGVTQTPRYLIKTRGQQVTLSCSPISGHRSVSWYQQTPGQGLQFLFEYFSETQRNKGNFPGRFSGRQFSNSRSEMNVSTLELGDSALYLCASSPGQGFEDTQYFGPGTRLTVL.

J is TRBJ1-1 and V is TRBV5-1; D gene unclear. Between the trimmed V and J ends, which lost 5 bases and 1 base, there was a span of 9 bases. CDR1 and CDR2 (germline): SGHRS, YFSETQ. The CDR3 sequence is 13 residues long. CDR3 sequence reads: CASRTYRNTEAFF. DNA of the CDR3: TGCGCCAGCAGAACTTATAGGAACACTGAAGCTTTCTTT.

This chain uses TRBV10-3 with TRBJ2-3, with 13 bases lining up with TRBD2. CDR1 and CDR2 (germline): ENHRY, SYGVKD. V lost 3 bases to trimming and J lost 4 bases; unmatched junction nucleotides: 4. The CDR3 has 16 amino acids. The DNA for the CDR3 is TGTGCCATCAGTGAAGGGACTAGCGGGATGGCAGATACGCAGTATTTT. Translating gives CAISEGTSGMADTQYF.

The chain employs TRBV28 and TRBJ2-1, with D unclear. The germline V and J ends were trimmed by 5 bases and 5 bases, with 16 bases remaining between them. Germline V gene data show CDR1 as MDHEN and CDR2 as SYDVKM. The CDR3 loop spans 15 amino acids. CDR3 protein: CASSKLGKTNNEQFF. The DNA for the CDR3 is TGTGCCAGCAGTAAACTGGGGAAAACTAACAATGAGCAGTTCTTC.

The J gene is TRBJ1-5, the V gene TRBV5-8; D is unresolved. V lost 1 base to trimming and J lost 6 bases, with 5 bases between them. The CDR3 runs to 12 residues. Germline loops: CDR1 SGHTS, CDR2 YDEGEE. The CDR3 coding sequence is TGTGCCAGCAGCTTGCATCCTCAGCCCCAGCATTTT. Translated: CASSLHPQPQHF.

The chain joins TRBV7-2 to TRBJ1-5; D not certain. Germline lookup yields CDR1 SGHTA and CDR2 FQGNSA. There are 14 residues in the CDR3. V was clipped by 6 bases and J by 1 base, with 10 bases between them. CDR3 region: CASSKSASNQPQHF. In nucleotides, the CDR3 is TGTGCCAGCAGTAAATCAGCGAGCAATCAGCCCCAGCATTTT.

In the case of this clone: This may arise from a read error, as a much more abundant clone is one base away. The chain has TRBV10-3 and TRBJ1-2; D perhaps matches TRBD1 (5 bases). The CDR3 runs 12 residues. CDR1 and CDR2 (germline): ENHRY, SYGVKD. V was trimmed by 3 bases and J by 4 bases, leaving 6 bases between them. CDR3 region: CAISDRAYGYTF. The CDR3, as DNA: TGTGCCATCAGTGACAGGGCCTATGGCTACACCTTC.

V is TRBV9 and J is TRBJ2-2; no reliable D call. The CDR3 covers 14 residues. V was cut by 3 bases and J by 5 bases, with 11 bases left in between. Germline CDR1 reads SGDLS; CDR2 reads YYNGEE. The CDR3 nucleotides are TGTGCCAGCAGCGGCTCGACTGGTACCGGGGAGCTGTTTTTT. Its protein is CASSGSTGTGELFF.